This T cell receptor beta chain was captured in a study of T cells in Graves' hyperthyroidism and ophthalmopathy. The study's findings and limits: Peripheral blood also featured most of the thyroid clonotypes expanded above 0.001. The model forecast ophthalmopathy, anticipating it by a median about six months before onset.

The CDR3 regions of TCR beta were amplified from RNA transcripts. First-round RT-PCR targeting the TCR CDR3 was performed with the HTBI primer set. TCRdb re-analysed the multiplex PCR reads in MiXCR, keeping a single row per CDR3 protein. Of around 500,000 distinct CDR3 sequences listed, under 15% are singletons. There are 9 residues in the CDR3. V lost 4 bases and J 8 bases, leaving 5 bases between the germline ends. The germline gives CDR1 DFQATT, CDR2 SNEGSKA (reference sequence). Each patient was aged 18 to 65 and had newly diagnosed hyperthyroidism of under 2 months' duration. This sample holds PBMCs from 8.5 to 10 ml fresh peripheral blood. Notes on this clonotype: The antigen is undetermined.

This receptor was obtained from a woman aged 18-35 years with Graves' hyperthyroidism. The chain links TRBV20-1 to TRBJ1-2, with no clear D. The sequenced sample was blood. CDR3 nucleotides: TGCAGTGCTACCCCAGGCTACACCTTC. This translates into CSATPGYTF.